Presented here are 24 T cell receptor beta chains from one specimen sequenced in a study of blood T cell repertoires in COVID-19. The data were produced by immunoSEQ multiplex PCR, yet TCRdb's version contains in-frame clones alone and is incomplete. The sample contains around 280,000 clones, around 89% of which appear only once. The material sequenced was PBMCs or T cells enriched from blood (not recorded which). These receptors originate from a woman aged 18-35 years with acute COVID-19.

The chain employs TRBV4-2 and TRBJ2-1, with D possibly being TRBD2 (7 bases). The CDR3 has 17 residues. V lost 0 bases and J 5 bases, leaving 17 bases between the germline ends. CDR1 is LGHNA and CDR2 is YNFKEQ in the germline V gene. The CDR3 loop is CASSQDGVGGAHNEQFF. The CDR3, as DNA: TGTGCCAGCAGCCAAGATGGGGTAGGGGGGGCTCACAATGAGCAGTTCTTC.

The CDR3 sequence is CASSQDRTSGYNEQFF. CDR3 in DNA: TGCGCCAGCAGCCAAGATCGGACTAGCGGTTACAATGAGCAGTTCTTC. This chain connects TRBV4-3 to TRBJ2-1; 10 bases fit TRBD2. The ends lost 0 bases at V and 4 bases at J; junction bases unmatched: 3. This CDR3 has 16 residues. Germline V CDR1 and CDR2: LGHNA, YSLEER.

The genes are TRBV7-6 and TRBJ2-7, with D hard to call. The CDR3 runs 14 residues. Trimming left V 1 base short and J 3 bases short, with 10 bases between. Germline lookup yields CDR1 SGHVS and CDR2 FNYEAQ. CDR3 in amino acids: CASSLGPGIYEQYF. DNA of the CDR3: TGTGCCAGCAGCTTAGGTCCAGGTATCTACGAGCAGTACTTC.

The chain has TRBV6-5 and TRBJ1-1; D remains unclear. The germline V and J ends were trimmed by 6 bases and 7 bases, with 12 bases remaining between them. This CDR3 region has 12 residues. The germline gives CDR1 MNHEY, CDR2 SVGAGI. The CDR3: CASSHSSVEAFF. The CDR3 coding sequence is TGTGCCAGCAGCCATTCATCGGTTGAAGCTTTCTTT.

V gene TRBV7-9 combines with J gene TRBJ1-6, with a weak D call TRBD1 (5 bases). With 1 base removed from V and 10 bases from J, the gap between germline ends came to 23 bases. Germline-derived CDR1 and CDR2 are SEHNR and FQNEAQ (reference sequence). The CDR3 spans 18 residues. The CDR3 DNA is TGTGCCAGCAGCTTAGGATATAGCAGCCAGGGTGGTGACTCACCCCTCCACTTT. Encoded protein: CASSLGYSSQGGDSPLHF.

The chain carries TRBV27 and TRBJ2-7; 13 bases are shared with TRBD2. The CDR3 covers 14 residues. Losses at the gene ends were 6 bases for V and 7 bases for J; bases not matched to a gene: 6. CDR1 is MNHEY, CDR2 SMNVEV, per germline (reference sequence). CDR3 nucleotide sequence: TGTGCCAGCAGCACCGGGACTAGCGGGACGGAGCAGTACTTC. Translated: CASSTGTSGTEQYF.

Only one count was recorded for this clone. The CDR3 reads CASRGQGLEGQPQHF. Here the CDR3 DNA reads TGTGCCAGCAGAGGACAGGGCCTGGAGGGCCAGCCCCAGCATTTT. The chain combines TRBV6-5 with TRBJ1-5, with TRBD1 matching 8 bases. Germline CDR1 and CDR2: MNHEY and SVGAGI. Germline trimming cut 6 bases from V and 7 bases from J; bases unmatched to any gene: 11. This CDR3 region has 15 residues.

The rearrangement links TRBV19 to TRBJ2-1, with D possibly being TRBD2 (6 bases). CDR1 is LNHDA, CDR2 SQIVND, per germline (reference sequence). The CDR3 runs to 16 residues. Between the trimmed V and J ends, which lost 5 bases and 8 bases, there was a span of 22 bases. Written as DNA, the CDR3 is TGTGCCAGTAGTCCGCGGACTACCCCCTTGTTCGATGAGCAGTTCTTC. Translating gives CASSPRTTPLFDEQFF.

This clone was seen a single time. The rearrangement joins TRBV5-6 to TRBJ1-6; TRBD1 is a possible D gene (6 bases). The CDR3 sequence is 14 residues long. The germline gives CDR1 SGHDT, CDR2 YYEEEE. Trimming removed 4 bases at V and 8 bases at J, with 13 bases between. CDR3 in DNA: TGTGCCAGCAGCCCACAGGGTCGGTATTCACCCCTCCACTTT. It encodes CASSPQGRYSPLHF.

The chain joins TRBV28 to TRBJ2-1, with 7 positions matching TRBD1. V was pared by 6 bases and J by 5 bases, with 7 bases of the junction left unmatched. This CDR3 has 14 amino acids. Germline CDR1 MDHEN, CDR2 SYDVKM. The CDR3 here is CASRAPGQHNEQFF. The CDR3 bases are TGTGCCAGCAGGGCCCCGGGACAGCACAATGAGCAGTTCTTC. Full variable domain (outside the CDR3, taken from reference TRBV28 and TRBJ2-1): DVKVTQSSRYLVKRTGEKVFLECVQDMDHENMFWYRQDPGLGLRLIYFSYDVKMKEKGDIPEGYSVSREKKERFSLILESASTNQTSMYLCASRAPGQHNEQFFGPGTRLTVL.

V and J are TRBV5-4 and TRBJ2-7; TRBD2 is a possible D gene (6 bases). This CDR3 region has 13 residues. Germline CDR1 SGHNT, CDR2 YYREEE (reference sequence). Trimming shortened V by 1 base and J by 5 bases, and 10 bases separated the two germline ends. CDR3 bases: TGTGCCAGCAGCTTGCTGACTAGAAACGAGCAGTACTTC. This gives the protein CASSLLTRNEQYF.

The chain combines TRBV7-8 with TRBJ1-2; TRBD1 might be the D (6 bases). Per the germline V gene, CDR1 is SGHVS and CDR2 is FQNEAQ. The ends were cut back, 0 bases at V and 9 bases at J, with 32 bases in the middle. The CDR3 loop spans 20 amino acids. CDR3 loop: CASSLAVGQLTLSMESSYTF. As DNA, the CDR3 is TGTGCCAGCAGCTTAGCCGTAGGACAGCTAACGTTGTCTATGGAATCGAGCTACACCTTC. The whole variable domain, filled in from reference TRBV7-8 and TRBJ1-2, reads GAGVSQSPRYKVAKRGQDVALRCDPISGHVSLFWYQQALGQGPEFLTYFQNEAQLDKSGLPSDRFFAERPEGSVSTLKIQRTQQEDSAVYLCASSLAVGQLTLSMESSYTFGSGTRLTVV.

This clone was observed a single time. This chain links TRBV6-5 with TRBJ1-5; D remains unclear. Germline CDR1 and CDR2: MNHEY and SVGAGI. Trimming cost V 6 bases and J 0 bases, with 12 bases left between them. The CDR3 covers 15 residues. The CDR3 sequence is CASRPVRNSNQPQHF. CDR3 nucleotides: TGTGCCAGCAGGCCAGTAAGAAATAGCAATCAGCCCCAGCATTTT.

The chain has TRBV29-1 and TRBJ1-2, with 8 bases aligning to TRBD1. With 3 bases clipped from V and 8 bases from J, the junction kept 5 bases outside the gene matches. The CDR3 length is 12 residues. Germline V gene lookup returns CDR1 SQVTM and CDR2 ANQGSEA. CDR3 DNA: TGCAGCGTTGACCAGGGGGCACGGGGCTACACCTTC. Translation: CSVDQGARGYTF.

V and J are TRBV4-2 and TRBJ2-2; 7 bases align to TRBD2. The CDR3 contains 15 residues. V trimming: 5 bases; J trimming: 2 bases; junction bases outside the gene matches: 5. Germline CDR1 and CDR2: LGHNA and YNFKEQ. The CDR3 loop reads CASSGAGVNTGELFF. The CDR3 nucleotides are TGTGCCAGCAGCGGGGCGGGGGTAAACACCGGGGAGCTGTTTTTT.

This clone was seen more than once but under ten times. The V gene is TRBV6-2 or TRBV6-3, the J gene TRBJ2-7; D may be TRBD2 (5 bases). V lost 5 bases to trimming and J lost 3 bases, with 14 bases between them. Per germline, CDR1 MNHEY and CDR2 SVGEGT. The CDR3 length is 14 residues. DNA for the CDR3: TGTGCCAGCAGTCCCCTTAGCGAGGTCTACGAGCAGTACTTC. It encodes CASSPLSEVYEQYF.

V gene TRBV9 combines with J gene TRBJ2-1, with 9 bases fitting TRBD2. Germline values: CDR1 SGDLS, CDR2 YYNGEE. V lost 2 bases, J lost 16 bases, and 10 bases stayed unmatched. The CDR3 extends over 13 amino acids. The CDR3 coding sequence is TGTGCCAGCAGCGTGGGCGGGAGGGCCGACCCATTCTTC. This codes for CASSVGGRADPFF.

The gene calls are TRBV18 and TRBJ1-3; D is possibly TRBD1 (5 bases). The CDR3 length is 14 residues. Trimming cost V 3 bases and J 11 bases, with 17 bases left between them. CDR1 KGHSH and CDR2 LQKENI come from the germline V gene. CDR3 coding DNA: TGTGCCAGCTCACCGCAGACAGTTGGATACCCCATATATTTT. It is translated as CASSPQTVGYPIYF.

The V call is TRBV11-2, the J call TRBJ1-1; D unclear. Trimming cost V 0 bases and J 1 base, with 9 bases left between them. This CDR3 comprises 15 residues. CDR1 is SGHAT, CDR2 FQNNGV, per germline. The CDR3 region is CASSLDPWQNTEAFF. CDR3 coding DNA: TGTGCCAGCAGCTTAGATCCCTGGCAGAACACTGAAGCTTTCTTT.

The gene calls are TRBV5-1 and TRBJ2-1, with 9 bases matching TRBD2. Germline V gene lookup returns CDR1 SGHRS and CDR2 YFSETQ. The V segment lost 4 bases and the J segment 10 bases; nucleotides outside the gene matches: 9. This CDR3 is built from 14 residues. The CDR3 nucleotides read TGCGCCAGCAGCCCCGAGCGGGAGGTGCGGGAGCAGTTCTTC. Protein product: CASSPEREVREQFF.

The DNA of the CDR3 is TGTGCCAGCAGTCATACTAGCGGGAGAACAGATACGCAGTATTTT. It codes for CASSHTSGRTDTQYF. V and J are TRBV2 and TRBJ2-3, with 11 nucleotides matching TRBD2. CDR1 is SNHLY, CDR2 FYNNEI, per germline. V lost 5 bases to trimming and J lost 3 bases; unmatched junction nucleotides: 4. The CDR3 consists of 15 residues.

This clone has a handful of counts. The chain joins TRBV27 to TRBJ2-7; 12 bases align to TRBD1. Germline assignment: CDR1 MNHEY and CDR2 SMNVEV (reference sequence). Trimming at V came to 5 bases and at J to 4 bases, leaving 9 bases not matched to a gene. The CDR3 spans 16 residues. The CDR3 DNA follows: TGTGCCAGCAGTCCCCTCCCGGGACAGGGGGCTTACGAGCAGTACTTC. Protein: CASSPLPGQGAYEQYF.

The chain recombines TRBV14 with TRBJ2-2; a weak D match, TRBD2 (6 bases). The CDR3 totals 14 residues. Deletions cut 2 bases from V and 6 bases from J, with 10 bases between. Germline lookup yields CDR1 SGHDN and CDR2 FVKESK. CDR3 sequence (DNA): TGTGCCAGCAGCCAACGTCAGCGGGCCGGGGAGCTGTTTTTT. Encoded protein: CASSQRQRAGELFF.

The chain combines TRBV7-3 with TRBJ2-3; D not certain. Germline CDR1 SGHTA, CDR2 FQGTGA. The CDR3 loop spans 14 amino acids. V was clipped by 5 bases and J by 0 bases, with 9 bases between them. In DNA, the CDR3 is TGTGCCAGCAGCGCCCTATCTAGCACAGATACGCAGTATTTT. Translated: CASSALSSTDTQYF.